Reported below is one TCR beta chain. Its target is not known. CD4+ T cells that had been cultured provided DNA sequenced with the Oncomine TCR Beta short-read assay. Someone extracted genomic DNA from cultured CD4+ T cells. TCRdb recomputed calls from the PCR reads with MiXCR, one row per CDR3 protein. Of some 25,000 distinct CDR3 sequences listed, around two thirds were seen once; the top ten hold roughly a fifth. Treatment meaning: approximately 11-day PBMC culture with coronavirus spike peptide pools or control peptides (ViraFEST assay). These data belong to a study of vaccination and CD4 T cells after COVID-19. Study details: Either the Pfizer-BioNTech BNT162b2 or Moderna mRNA-1273 vaccine was given as two doses.

The sample consisted of CD4+ T cells from blood, cultured in vitro, taken after SARS-CoV-2 vaccination. This receptor was taken from a human donor who received a COVID-19 vaccine.

Here the CDR3 reads CASSLGSGHDTQYF. The CDR3 coding sequence is TGTGCCAGCAGCTTAGGAAGCGGACACGATACGCAGTATTTT. The gene calls are TRBV7-2 and TRBJ2-3, with D possibly called TRBD1 or TRBD2 (5 bases each). Looked up from germline, CDR1 is SGHTA and CDR2 is FQGNSA. This CDR3 has 14 amino acids. Between the trimmed V and J ends, which lost 1 base and 6 bases, there was a span of 11 bases.